This T cell receptor beta chain was profiled in a study of T cell responses to AZD1222 COVID-19 vaccine. Whole-study context: Analyses pooled second doses at about 4 or about 12 weeks. Study-level results: Variant regions that are unmutated are reportedly the target of nearly half of spike-specific TCRs. Clonal diversity may have been underestimated in mostly white British donors.

CDR3 length equals 16 residues. Trimming stripped 2 bases from V and 0 bases from J, with 10 bases between. CDR1 and CDR2 (germline): SEHNR, FQNEAQ (reference sequence). Some clones are missing from TCRdb's copy, which holds only in-frame ones; the method was immunoSEQ multiplex PCR. The profile shows just under 55,000 clones, roughly nine tenths of them singletons. Remarks on this clone: As yet, its antigen is unknown.

This sequence was found in an adult in good health. The specimen was peripheral blood, collected on day 0 of AZD1222 vaccination. V is TRBV7-9 and J is TRBJ2-2; D is unresolved. The CDR3 region is CASSLLGAANTGELFF. In nucleotides, the CDR3 is TGTGCCAGCAGCTTACTTGGCGCCGCGAACACCGGGGAGCTGTTTTTT.